A selection of T cell receptor beta chains follows, all from one sample in a study of shared clonotypes between healthy human individuals. Assay used: immunoSEQ multiplex PCR; TCRdb lists only in-frame clones, some missing. The table has around 1,000,000 clones, 60% to 80% seen once. The material sequenced was memory CD4+ T cells from PBMCs. These receptors were taken from a man aged 18 to 29 in good health. Some clones in this sample may be carry-over from other donors' samples. Both conserved end residues are part of each CDR3. A D gene is named only where the DNA matches it firmly. Clone size, where shown, is once, few, many, or a class for clones that have expanded.

D	V	size	J	CDR3	DNA
NA	TRBV10-3	NA	TRBJ2-3	CAISSGQGFPDTQYF	TGTGCCATCAGTTCTGGACAAGGGTTTCCAGATACGCAGTATTTT
NA	TRBV2	NA	TRBJ1-2	CASSDTSYGYTF	TGTGCCAGCAGTGACACCAGCTATGGCTACACCTTC
NA	TRBV27	NA	TRBJ1-1	CASSLSGANTEAFF	TGTGCCAGCAGTTTATCGGGAGCGAACACTGAAGCTTTCTTT
TRBD2	TRBV4-2	NA	TRBJ2-1	CASSQVLGEGYNEQFF	TGTGCCAGCAGCCAAGTGCTGGGGGAGGGCTACAATGAGCAGTTCTTC
NA	TRBV5-4	NA	TRBJ2-5	CASSFQRGAETQYF	TGTGCCAGCAGCTTTCAACGGGGCGCGGAGACCCAGTACTTC
NA	TRBV28	NA	TRBJ1-4	CASSPLGPTNEKLFF	TGTGCCAGCAGTCCCCTAGGGCCAACTAATGAAAAACTGTTTTTT
NA	TRBV7-3	NA	TRBJ1-1	CASSAGRSTEAFF	TGTGCCAGCAGCGCGGGTCGGAGTACTGAAGCTTTCTTT
NA	TRBV6-5	NA	TRBJ2-1	CASYGTYNEQFF	TGTGCCAGTTATGGGACCTACAATGAGCAGTTCTTC
NA	TRBV29-1	once	TRBJ1-5	CSVSDSFNQPQHF	TGCAGCGTCAGTGACAGCTTCAATCAGCCCCAGCATTTT
NA	TRBV5-6	NA	TRBJ2-5	CASSSTVQETQYF	TGTGCCAGCAGCTCGACAGTCCAAGAGACCCAGTACTTC
TRBD1	TRBV7-2	few	TRBJ2-3	CASSPTGLSTDTQYF	TGTGCCAGCAGCCCGACAGGGTTATCCACAGATACGCAGTATTTT
TRBD2	TRBV2	NA	TRBJ2-4	CASSPGTSGSFRSKNIQYF	TGTGCCAGCAGTCCCGGGACTAGCGGGAGTTTTAGATCCAAAAACATTCAGTACTTC
NA	TRBV5-1	NA	TRBJ2-3	CASSLSGDTQYF	TGCGCCAGCAGCCTCTCTGGAGATACGCAGTATTTT
NA	TRBV2	NA	TRBJ1-5	CASSDSGNSNQPQHF	TGTGCCAGCAGTGACTCGGGTAATAGCAATCAGCCCCAGCATTTT
TRBD2	TRBV5-1	NA	TRBJ2-2	CASSLWGLAGGGELFF	TGCGCCAGCAGCTTGTGGGGACTAGCGGGAGGCGGGGAGCTGTTTTTT
NA	TRBV6-1	few	TRBJ2-7	CASSGVKSSYEQYF	TGTGCCAGCAGTGGGGTCAAGAGCTCCTACGAGCAGTACTTC
NA	TRBV9	NA	TRBJ1-5	CASSPGQIFNQPQHF	TGTGCCAGCAGCCCAGGACAGATATTCAATCAGCCCCAGCATTTT
NA	TRBV28	NA	TRBJ1-1	CASSLSGMNTEAFF	TGTGCCAGCAGTTTATCGGGAATGAACACTGAAGCTTTCTTT
TRBD2	TRBV7-2	many	TRBJ2-7	CASSLRGLAGRSYEQYF	TGTGCCAGCAGCTTAAGGGGACTAGCGGGTCGATCCTACGAGCAGTACTTC
TRBD2	TRBV7-9	NA	TRBJ2-5	CASSPPRGGGETQYF	TGTGCCAGCAGCCCCCCGCGCGGGGGAGGGGAGACCCAGTACTTC
TRBD1	TRBV9	NA	TRBJ1-2	CASSPRTGGPSGYTF	TGTGCCAGCAGCCCGCGGACAGGGGGTCCTTCGGGCTACACCTTC
TRBD1	TRBV27	NA	TRBJ1-1	CASGKRTGDTEAFF	TGTGCCAGCGGAAAACGGACAGGGGACACTGAAGCTTTCTTT
NA	TRBV5-1	few	TRBJ2-1	CASSLLDSSYNEQFF	TGCGCCAGCAGCTTGTTGGACAGCTCCTACAATGAGCAGTTCTTC
TRBD2	TRBV4-3	NA	TRBJ2-5	CASSQGGTREETQYF	TGCGCCAGCAGCCAAGGGGGGACTAGAGAAGAGACCCAGTACTTC
TRBD2	TRBV6-6	NA	TRBJ2-2	CASTPGAGGPGGELFF	TGTGCCAGCACCCCCGGAGCGGGAGGTCCGGGCGGGGAGCTGTTTTTT
NA	TRBV27	NA	TRBJ2-2	CASRMGIAGELFF	TGTGCCAGCAGAATGGGGATCGCCGGGGAGCTGTTTTTT
NA	TRBV7-2	NA	TRBJ1-4	CASSRDRWNEKLFF	TGTGCCAGCAGTCGCGACAGGTGGAATGAAAAACTGTTTTTT
NA	TRBV7-3	NA	TRBJ2-2	CASSLLGGELFF	TGTGCCAGCAGCTTATTAGGCGGGGAGCTGTTTTTT
NA	TRBV7-9	once	TRBJ1-5	CASSLGQGLYQPQHF	TGTGCCAGCAGCTTAGGCCAGGGTTTATATCAGCCCCAGCATTTT
NA	TRBV5-1	NA	TRBJ2-4	CASSPGSTKNIQYF	TGCGCCAGCAGCCCCGGTTCCACCAAAAACATTCAGTACTTC
NA	TRBV28	NA	TRBJ1-1	CASSLLTGMSTEAFF	TGTGCCAGCAGTTTATTAACAGGGATGAGCACTGAAGCTTTCTTT
NA	TRBV3-1/TRBV3-2	NA	TRBJ2-1	CASSRLQFF	TGTGCCAGCAGCCGATTACAGTTCTTC
TRBD1	TRBV5-6	NA	TRBJ1-5	CASSLDRGNQPQHF	TGTGCCAGCAGCTTGGACAGGGGTAATCAGCCCCAGCATTTT
NA	TRBV19	few	TRBJ2-5	CASSHLGRWETQYF	TGTGCCAGTAGTCATCTAGGGAGATGGGAGACCCAGTACTTC
NA	TRBV4-2	many	TRBJ2-2	CASSRGSEVTGELFF	TGTGCCAGCAGCAGGGGGTCTGAGGTGACCGGGGAGCTGTTTTTT
TRBD1	TRBV5-1	NA	TRBJ2-5	CASSTAGTDEETQYF	TGCGCCAGCAGCACTGCCGGGACAGATGAAGAGACCCAGTACTTC
TRBD1	TRBV10-3	NA	TRBJ2-7	CAISESGQGAGEQYF	TGTGCCATCAGTGAGTCGGGACAGGGGGCGGGCGAGCAGTACTTC
NA	TRBV7-9	NA	TRBJ2-5	CASSRTTEQETQYF	TGTGCCAGCAGCCGTACGACAGAGCAAGAGACCCAGTACTTC
NA	TRBV10-3	NA	TRBJ2-3	CATSLRAEDTQYF	TGTGCCACCAGTCTCAGGGCCGAAGATACGCAGTATTTT
NA	TRBV7-9	NA	TRBJ2-7	CASSLVGLYSYEQYF	TGTGCCAGCAGCTTAGTGGGACTGTATTCCTACGAGCAGTACTTC
NA	TRBV19	NA	TRBJ2-3	CASSIRWRSDTQYF	TGTGCCAGTAGTATCCGATGGAGGTCAGATACGCAGTATTTT
TRBD2	TRBV7-8	NA	TRBJ2-3	CASSSRSGSGTDTQYF	TGTGCCAGCAGCTCTCGAAGCGGGAGTGGCACAGATACGCAGTATTTT
TRBD2	TRBV4-3	NA	TRBJ2-3	CASSQRLAGGSTDTQYF	TGCGCCAGCAGCCAACGACTAGCGGGGGGGAGCACAGATACGCAGTATTTT
TRBD2	TRBV19	NA	TRBJ2-1	CASRSGTSGNNEQFF	TGTGCCAGTAGATCTGGGACTAGCGGGAACAATGAGCAGTTCTTC
NA	TRBV9	NA	TRBJ2-7	CASSVGFWPFGSEQYF	TGTGCCAGCAGCGTAGGGTTTTGGCCCTTTGGATCCGAGCAGTACTTC
TRBD2	TRBV5-4	NA	TRBJ2-7	CASSPPGGSSYEQYF	TGTGCCAGCAGCCCACCCGGGGGGTCCTCCTACGAGCAGTACTTC
TRBD2	TRBV5-3	NA	TRBJ2-3	CARSLGGLAGFTDTQYF	TGTGCCAGAAGCTTGGGAGGACTAGCGGGATTCACAGATACGCAGTATTTT
NA	TRBV25-1	NA	TRBJ1-1	CATVGNTEAFF	TGTGCCACCGTGGGGAACACTGAAGCTTTCTTT
NA	TRBV2	NA	TRBJ1-4	CASSGERINEKLFF	TGTGCCAGCAGTGGGGAGCGCATCAATGAAAAACTGTTTTTT
NA	TRBV5-1	few	TRBJ1-3	CASSLSGNLGNTIYF	TGCGCCAGCAGCTTGTCGGGCAACTTGGGAAACACCATATATTTT